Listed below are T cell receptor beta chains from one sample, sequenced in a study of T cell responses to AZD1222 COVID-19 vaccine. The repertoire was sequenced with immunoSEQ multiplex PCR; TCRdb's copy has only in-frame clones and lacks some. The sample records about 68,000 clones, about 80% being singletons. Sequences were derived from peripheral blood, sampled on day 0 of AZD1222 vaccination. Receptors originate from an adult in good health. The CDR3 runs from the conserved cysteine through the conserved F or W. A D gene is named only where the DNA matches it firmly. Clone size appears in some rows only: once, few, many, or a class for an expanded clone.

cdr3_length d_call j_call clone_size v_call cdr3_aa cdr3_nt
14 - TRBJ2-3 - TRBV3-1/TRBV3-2 CASSQVSVADTQYF TGTGCCAGCAGCCAAGTCTCAGTTGCAGATACGCAGTATTTT
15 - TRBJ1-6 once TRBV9 CASSVDGRLGSPLHF TGTGCCAGCAGCGTAGATGGCAGGTTAGGGTCACCCCTCCACTTT
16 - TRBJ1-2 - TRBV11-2 CASSLVSGGVHYGYTF TGTGCCAGCAGCTTAGTTTCTGGGGGCGTTCACTATGGCTACACCTTC
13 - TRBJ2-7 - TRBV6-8 CASSYKRGGEQYF TGTGCCAGCAGTTATAAGAGAGGGGGCGAGCAGTACTTC
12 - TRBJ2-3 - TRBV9 CASSEYTDTQYF TGTGCCAGCAGCGAATACACAGATACGCAGTATTTT
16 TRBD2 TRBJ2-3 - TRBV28 CASSLSSGGDPDTQYF TGTGCCAGCAGTTTGAGTAGCGGGGGGGATCCAGATACGCAGTATTTT
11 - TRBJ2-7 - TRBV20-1 CSASIGDEQYF TGCAGTGCTAGTATCGGTGACGAGCAGTACTTC
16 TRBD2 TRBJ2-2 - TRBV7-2 CASSLLAGENTGELFF TGTGCCAGCAGCTTACTAGCGGGGGAAAACACCGGGGAGCTGTTTTTT
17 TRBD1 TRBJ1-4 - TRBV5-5 CASSWGTGGSGNEKLFF TGTGCCAGCAGCTGGGGGACAGGGGGCTCCGGTAATGAAAAACTGTTTTTT
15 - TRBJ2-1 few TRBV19 CASCPAGAPRVGQFF TGTGCCAGTTGTCCCGCGGGGGCCCCGCGCGTGGGGCAGTTCTTC
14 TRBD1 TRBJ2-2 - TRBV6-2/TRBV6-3 CASSDRANTGELFF TGTGCCAGCAGCGACAGGGCGAACACCGGGGAGCTGTTTTTT
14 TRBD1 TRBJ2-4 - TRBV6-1 CASSDGQGLGIQYF TGTGCCAGCAGTGACGGACAGGGTCTCGGCATTCAGTACTTC
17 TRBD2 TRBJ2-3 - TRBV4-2 CASSQALSSGVTDTQYF TGTGCCAGCAGCCAAGCTTTATCTAGCGGAGTAACAGATACGCAGTATTTT
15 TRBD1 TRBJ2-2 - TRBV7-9 CASSLGQGDTGELFF TGTGCCAGCAGCTTGGGACAGGGAGACACCGGGGAGCTGTTTTTT
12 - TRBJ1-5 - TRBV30 CACEQGGQPQHF TGTGCCTGCGAGCAGGGTGGACAGCCCCAGCATTTT
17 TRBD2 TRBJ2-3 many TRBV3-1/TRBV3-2 CASSPRTSGEGTDTQYF TGTGCCAGCAGCCCCCGGACTAGCGGGGAGGGCACAGATACGCAGTATTTT
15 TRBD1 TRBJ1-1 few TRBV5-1 CASSPRQGDDTEAFF TGCGCCAGCAGCCCGAGACAGGGGGACGACACTGAAGCTTTCTTT
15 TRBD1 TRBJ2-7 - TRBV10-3 CAIRGQVSDIAHQYF TGTGCCATCAGAGGACAGGTCTCCGATATCGCCCACCAGTACTTC
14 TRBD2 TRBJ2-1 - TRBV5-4 CASSSGLAGNEQFF TGTGCCAGCAGCTCGGGACTAGCGGGGAACGAGCAGTTCTTC
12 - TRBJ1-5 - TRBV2 CASSAGDQPQHF TGTGCCAGCAGTGCGGGGGATCAGCCCCAGCATTTT
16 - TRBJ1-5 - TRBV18 CASSPPGAHSNQPQHF TGTGCCAGCTCACCACCAGGGGCGCATAGCAATCAGCCCCAGCATTTT
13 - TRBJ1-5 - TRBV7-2 CASSLGLNQPQHF TGTGCCAGCAGCTTAGGACTCAATCAGCCCCAGCATTTT
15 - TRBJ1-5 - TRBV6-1 CASSERWGGNQPQHF TGTGCCAGCAGTGAACGCTGGGGTGGCAATCAGCCCCAGCATTTT
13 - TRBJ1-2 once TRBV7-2 CASSQLTTDGYTF TGTGCCAGCAGCCAACTCACGACAGACGGCTACACCTTC
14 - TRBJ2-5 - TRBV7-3 CASSLTGASETQYF TGTGCCAGCAGCTTAACGGGTGCGTCGGAGACCCAGTACTTC
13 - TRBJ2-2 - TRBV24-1 CATRGQNTGELFF TGTGCCACCAGAGGACAGAACACCGGGGAGCTGTTTTTT
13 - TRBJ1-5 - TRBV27 CASSGGGNQPQHF TGTGCCAGCAGTGGGGGGGGAAATCAGCCCCAGCATTTT
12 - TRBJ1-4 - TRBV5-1 CASRVGAEKLFF TGCGCCAGCAGGGTGGGGGCTGAAAAACTGTTTTTT
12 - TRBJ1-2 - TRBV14 CASSQGAGGYTF TGTGCCAGCAGCCAAGGGGCAGGTGGCTACACCTTC
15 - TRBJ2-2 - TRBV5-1 CASTTGTTNTGELFF TGCGCCAGCACCACCGGGACAACGAACACCGGGGAGCTGTTTTTT
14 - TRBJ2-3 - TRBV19 CATSPGHVADTQYF TGTGCCACCTCGCCGGGGCATGTGGCAGATACGCAGTATTTT
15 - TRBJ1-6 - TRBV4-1 CASSQVAGTNSPLHF TGCGCCAGCAGCCAAGTAGCCGGGACTAATTCACCCCTCCACTTT
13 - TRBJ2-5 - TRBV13 CANNSQGKKTQYF TGTGCCAACAATAGTCAGGGTAAAAAGACCCAGTACTTC
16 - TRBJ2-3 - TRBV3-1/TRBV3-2 CASSQDRTPSTDTQYF TGTGCCAGCAGCCAAGATCGCACTCCTAGCACAGATACGCAGTATTTT
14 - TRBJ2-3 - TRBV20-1 CSASVLAGTDTQYF TGCAGTGCTAGTGTTCTAGCCGGCACAGATACGCAGTATTTT
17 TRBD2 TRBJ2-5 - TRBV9 CASNAGTSSISQETQYF TGTGCCAGCAACGCCGGGACTAGCAGTATAAGTCAAGAGACCCAGTACTTC
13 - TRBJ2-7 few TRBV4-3 CASSQTTGYEQYF TGCGCCAGCAGCCAAACGACAGGATACGAGCAGTACTTC
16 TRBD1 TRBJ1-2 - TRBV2 CASSVRDRGTNYGYTF TGTGCCAGCAGTGTTCGGGACAGGGGAACTAACTATGGCTACACCTTC
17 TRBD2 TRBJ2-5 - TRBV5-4 CASSGATGLQSSGTQYF TGTGCCAGCAGCGGGGCTACGGGACTACAGAGTTCTGGGACCCAGTACTTC
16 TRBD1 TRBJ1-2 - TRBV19 CAFGSPRKKQGNGYTF TGTGCTTTTGGGAGCCCGAGAAAAAAACAGGGGAACGGCTACACCTTC
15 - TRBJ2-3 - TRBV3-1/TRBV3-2 CASSQLSPSVDTQYF TGTGCCAGCAGCCAACTGAGCCCTAGCGTGGATACGCAGTATTTT
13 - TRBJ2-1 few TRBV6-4 CASSDVTGGEQFF TGTGCCAGCAGTGACGTTACAGGAGGCGAGCAGTTCTTC
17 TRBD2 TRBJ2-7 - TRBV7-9 CASSSPVAGGPWDEQYF TGTGCCAGCAGCTCCCCTGTAGCGGGGGGGCCGTGGGACGAGCAGTACTTC
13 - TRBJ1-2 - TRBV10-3 CATGDTPNYGYTF TGTGCCACCGGGGACACCCCGAACTATGGCTACACCTTC
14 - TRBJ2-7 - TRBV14 CASSQDPTGIEKYF TGTGCCAGCAGCCAAGACCCCACAGGGATTGAGAAGTACTTC
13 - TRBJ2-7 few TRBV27 CASSPNRVREQYF TGTGCCAGCAGTCCAAACAGGGTGCGCGAGCAGTACTTC
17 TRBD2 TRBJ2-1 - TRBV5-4 CASLAAPSGGLGNEQFF TGTGCCAGCCTTGCCGCCCCTAGCGGGGGTCTGGGTAATGAGCAGTTCTTC
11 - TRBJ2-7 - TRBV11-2 CASSLDIEQYF TGTGCCAGCAGCTTAGACATCGAGCAGTACTTC
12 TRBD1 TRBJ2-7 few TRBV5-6 CARLPRGHEQYF TGTGCCCGACTCCCCAGGGGGCACGAGCAGTACTTC
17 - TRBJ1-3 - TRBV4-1 CASSLRSLPSSGNTIYF TGCGCCAGCAGCCTACGGAGTCTTCCGAGCTCTGGAAACACCATATATTTT
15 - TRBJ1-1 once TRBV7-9 CASSLTAGGDTEAFF TGTGCCAGCAGCTTAACCGCCGGGGGAGACACTGAAGCTTTCTTT
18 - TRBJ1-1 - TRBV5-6 CASSLYSWSRESRTEAFF TGTGCCAGCAGCTTGTATAGTTGGTCCAGGGAAAGTCGAACTGAAGCTTTCTTT
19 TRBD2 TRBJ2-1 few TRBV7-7 CASSLEPPLAGSSYNEQFF TGTGCTAGCAGCTTAGAACCCCCCCTAGCGGGGAGCTCCTACAATGAGCAGTTCTTC